This TCR beta chain came from a study of cytomegalovirus exposure and HLA in healthy donors. Overall study context: Drawn from HLA-typed donors, 80 million to 100 million unique TCRs were held in an early data release.

The PCR made use of 60 Vbeta and 13 Jbeta primers. Using immunoSEQ multiplex PCR, the repertoire was profiled, and TCRdb retains in-frame clones only, with some absent. The table includes about 160,000 clones, approximately 77% detected once. Trimming removed 7 bases from V and 1 base from J, with 10 bases in between. Germline CDR1 reads LNHDA; CDR2 reads SQIVND (reference sequence). The CDR3 has 13 residues. The sequenced material came from PBMCs. The sequence was collected from a man aged 25-45 years in good health and CMV-seropositive. This rearrangement joins TRBV19 to TRBJ1-1; D might be TRBD1 (5 bases). CDR3 in DNA: TGTGCCAGTACTCAAGACAGGAACACTGAAGCTTTCTTT. Its protein product is CASTQDRNTEAFF.